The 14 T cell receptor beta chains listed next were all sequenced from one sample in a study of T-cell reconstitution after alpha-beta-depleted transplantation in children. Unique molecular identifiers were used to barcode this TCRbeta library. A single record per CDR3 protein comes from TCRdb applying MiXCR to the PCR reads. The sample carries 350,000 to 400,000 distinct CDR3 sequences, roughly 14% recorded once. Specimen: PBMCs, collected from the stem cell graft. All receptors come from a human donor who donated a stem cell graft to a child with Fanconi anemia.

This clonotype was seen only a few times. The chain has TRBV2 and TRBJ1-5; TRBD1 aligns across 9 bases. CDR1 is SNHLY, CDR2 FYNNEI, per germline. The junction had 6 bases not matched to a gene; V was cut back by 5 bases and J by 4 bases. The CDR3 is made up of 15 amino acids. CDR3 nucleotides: TGTGCCAGCAGTACCACCGGGACAGGGAATCAGCCCCAGCATTTT. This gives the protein CASSTTGTGNQPQHF.

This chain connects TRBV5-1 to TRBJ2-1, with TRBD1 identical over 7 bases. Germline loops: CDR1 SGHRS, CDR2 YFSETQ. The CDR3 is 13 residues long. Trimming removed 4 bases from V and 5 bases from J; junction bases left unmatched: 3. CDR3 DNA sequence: TGCGCCAGCAGCATGGGACAGAACAATGAGCAGTTCTTC. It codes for CASSMGQNNEQFF.

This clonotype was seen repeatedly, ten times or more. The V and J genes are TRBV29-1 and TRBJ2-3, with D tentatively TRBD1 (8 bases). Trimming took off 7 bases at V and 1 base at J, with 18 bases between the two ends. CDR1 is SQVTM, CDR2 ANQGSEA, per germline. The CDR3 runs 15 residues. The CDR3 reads CSGAGQGGGTDTQYF. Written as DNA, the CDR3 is TGCAGCGGGGCCGGACAGGGAGGGGGCACAGATACGCAGTATTTT.

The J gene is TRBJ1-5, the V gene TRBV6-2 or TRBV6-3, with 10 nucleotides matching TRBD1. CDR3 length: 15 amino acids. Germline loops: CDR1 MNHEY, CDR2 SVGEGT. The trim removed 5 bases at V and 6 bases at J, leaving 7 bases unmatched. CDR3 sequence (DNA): TGTGCCAGCAGTCCGAGGGGACAGGGGACTCAGCCCCAGCATTTT. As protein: CASSPRGQGTQPQHF.

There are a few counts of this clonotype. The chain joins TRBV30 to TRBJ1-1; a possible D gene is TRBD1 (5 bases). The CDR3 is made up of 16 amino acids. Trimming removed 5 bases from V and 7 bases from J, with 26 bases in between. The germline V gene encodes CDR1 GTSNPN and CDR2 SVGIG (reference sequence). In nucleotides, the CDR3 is TGTGCCTGGTCCCAGCCAGGACAATCAGGACGAAGTGAAGCTTTCTTT. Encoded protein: CAWSQPGQSGRSEAFF.

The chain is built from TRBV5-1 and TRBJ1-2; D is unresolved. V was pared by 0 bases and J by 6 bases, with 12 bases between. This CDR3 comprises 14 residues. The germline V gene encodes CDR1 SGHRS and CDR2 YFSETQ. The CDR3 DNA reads TGCGCCAGCAGCTTGGAACTAGGCGGGGATGGCTACACCTTC. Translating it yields CASSLELGGDGYTF.

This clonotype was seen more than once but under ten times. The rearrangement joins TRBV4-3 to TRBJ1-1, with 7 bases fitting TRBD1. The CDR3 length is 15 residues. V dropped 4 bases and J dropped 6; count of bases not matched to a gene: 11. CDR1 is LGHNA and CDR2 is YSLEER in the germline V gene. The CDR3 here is CASSPRQGRGAEAFF. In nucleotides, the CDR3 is TGCGCCAGCAGCCCGAGACAGGGAAGAGGGGCTGAAGCTTTCTTT.

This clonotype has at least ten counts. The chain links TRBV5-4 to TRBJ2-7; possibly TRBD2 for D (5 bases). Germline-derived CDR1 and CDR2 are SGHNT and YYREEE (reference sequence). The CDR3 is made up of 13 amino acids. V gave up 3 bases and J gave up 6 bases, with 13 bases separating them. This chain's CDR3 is CASSWTLEGEQYF. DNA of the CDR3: TGTGCCAGCAGCTGGACCCTTGAGGGCGAGCAGTACTTC.

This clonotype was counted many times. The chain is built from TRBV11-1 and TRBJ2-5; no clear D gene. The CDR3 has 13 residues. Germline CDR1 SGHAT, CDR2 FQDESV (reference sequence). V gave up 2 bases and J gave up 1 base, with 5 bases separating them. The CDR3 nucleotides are TGTGCCAGCAGCTTACAGATCCAAGAGACCCAGTACTTC. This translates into CASSLQIQETQYF.

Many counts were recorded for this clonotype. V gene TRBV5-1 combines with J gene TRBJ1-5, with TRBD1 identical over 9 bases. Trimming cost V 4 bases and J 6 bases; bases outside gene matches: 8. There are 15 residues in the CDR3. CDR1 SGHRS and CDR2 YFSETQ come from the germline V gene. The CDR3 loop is CASSPEGQGGQPQHF. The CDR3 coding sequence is TGCGCCAGCAGCCCGGAGGGACAGGGCGGTCAGCCCCAGCATTTT. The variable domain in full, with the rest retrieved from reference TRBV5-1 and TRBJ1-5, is KAGVTQTPRYLIKTRGQQVTLSCSPISGHRSVSWYQQTPGQGLQFLFEYFSETQRNKGNFPGRFSGRQFSNSRSEMNVSTLELGDSALYLCASSPEGQGGQPQHFGDGTRLSIL.

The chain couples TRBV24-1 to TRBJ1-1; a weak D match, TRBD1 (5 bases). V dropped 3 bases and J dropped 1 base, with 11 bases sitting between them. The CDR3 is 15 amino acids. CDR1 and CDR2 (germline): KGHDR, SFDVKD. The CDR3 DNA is TGTGCCACCAGTGATCCATCTGGGGGGAACACTGAAGCTTTCTTT. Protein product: CATSDPSGGNTEAFF.

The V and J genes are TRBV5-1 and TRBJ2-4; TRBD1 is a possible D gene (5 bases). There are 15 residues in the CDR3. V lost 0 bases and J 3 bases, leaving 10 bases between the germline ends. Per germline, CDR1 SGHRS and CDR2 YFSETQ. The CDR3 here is CASSLAGNDKNIQYF. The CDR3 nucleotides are TGCGCCAGCAGCTTGGCAGGGAATGACAAAAACATTCAGTACTTC. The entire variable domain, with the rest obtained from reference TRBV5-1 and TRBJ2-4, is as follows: KAGVTQTPRYLIKTRGQQVTLSCSPISGHRSVSWYQQTPGQGLQFLFEYFSETQRNKGNFPGRFSGRQFSNSRSEMNVSTLELGDSALYLCASSLAGNDKNIQYFGAGTRLSVL.

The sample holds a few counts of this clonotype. In DNA form, the CDR3 reads TGTGCCAGCAGTTTAGAGGCGGGGGTAGGCACCGGGGAGCTGTTTTTT. It is translated as CASSLEAGVGTGELFF. This chain links TRBV12-3 or TRBV12-4 with TRBJ2-2, with TRBD2 matching 7 bases. The junction had 6 bases not matched to a gene; V was cut back by 1 base and J by 4 bases. The CDR3 spans 16 residues.

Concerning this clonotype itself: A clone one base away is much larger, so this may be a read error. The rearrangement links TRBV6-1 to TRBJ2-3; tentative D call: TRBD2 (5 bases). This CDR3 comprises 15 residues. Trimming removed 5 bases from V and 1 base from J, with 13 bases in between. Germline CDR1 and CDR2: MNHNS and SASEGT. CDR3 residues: CASSLRVTGTDTQYF. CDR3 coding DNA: TGTGCCAGCAGTCTGAGGGTTACTGGCACAGATACGCAGTATTTT.